The source of this TCR beta chain is a study of OX40 agonist ivuxolimab in advanced cancers. Some background on the complete study: Ivuxolimab was a fully human IgG2 agonistic monoclonal antibody targeting the costimulatory receptor OX40 (CD134). Intravenous ivuxolimab was administered to patients every 2 weeks at six dose levels: 0.01, 0.1, 0.3, 1.5, 3 and 10 mg/kg. In the dose-escalation cohort, around four fifths of patients were male, and the mean age was approximately 60 years with a range of 23 to 79. The monotherapy dose-escalation portion (N ≈ 52 patients) of the phase I ivuxolimab trial is reported in the paper. The purpose of peripheral TCRbeta sequencing was to test whether ivuxolimab changed TCR sequence diversity and led to clonal T-cell expansion. Prior anti-PD-1, anti-PD-L1 or anti-CTLA-4 therapy was permitted, and checkpoint inhibitors had been received by around 40% of dose-escalation patients. Partial responses occurred in three dose-escalation patients: two with cutaneous melanoma and one with hepatocellular carcinoma. Of the approximately 53 patients in dose escalation, approximately 20 had hepatocellular carcinoma, about 15 had melanoma, 9 had renal cell carcinoma and 9 had head and neck cancer. Summary of the overall study and its limitations: At doses from 0.1 to 3.0 mg/kg, clonal expansion was seen in both CD4+ and CD8+ blood T cells between baseline and week 6. Low levels of normalized T-cell clonal expansion were also seen in some patients who did not respond. In partial responders in the 0.1-3.0 mg/kg groups, normalized peripheral clonal expansion was found to be among the lowest, especially among CD8+ T cells. After ivuxolimab, CD8+ T cells had more expanded clones than CD4+ T cells on average. The antigen specificity of the clonally expanded peripheral T cells was not determined.

As to this clone: No antigen is known for it. Base qualities are not at hand, and no much larger clone is one base apart.

Genomic DNA was extracted from sorted cells for sequencing of the TCRbeta CDR3 region. The immunoSEQ Assay was used for sequencing of TCRbeta CDR3 regions. TCRdb's version of the immuneACCESS table is confined to in-frame rearrangements and falls short of the full clone set. An unresolved V gene accounts for under half of the shortfall where checked; the remainder is of unknown origin. The sample records fewer than 95,000 clones, around 85% of which are singletons. The ten largest clonotypes hold approximately 0.65% of the sample. Patients with a history of autoimmune disease or receiving systemic immunosuppression were excluded from the trial. Peripheral blood for TCR sequencing was collected from all dose cohorts at baseline, on cycle 4 day 1, and on cycle 7 day 1. Samples came from an open-label, multicenter, first-in-human phase I dose-escalation trial of ivuxolimab. Adults with locally advanced or metastatic head and neck squamous cell, hepatocellular, melanoma or renal cell carcinoma were enrolled in the trial. Before TCR sequencing, CD4+ and CD8+ T cells were separately sorted from peripheral blood.

The germline V gene yields KGHSH for CDR1 and LQKENI for CDR2. Deletion took 0 bases off V and 0 bases off J, with a span of 10 bases between the germline ends. The CDR3 runs 16 amino acids, cysteine and phenylalanine included. Just CDR3 DNA is preserved here, 48 bases in frame from base 1. The chain couples TRBV18 to TRBJ2-3; TRBD1 is possibly the D segment (6 matching bases). The receptor was derived from an adult with an advanced solid tumor such as melanoma, head and neck, liver or kidney cancer. The sample was CD4+ or CD8+ T cells sorted from blood, taken in a trial of the OX40 agonist ivuxolimab. The DNA sequence is as follows: TGTGCCAGCTCACCACCGATGGGGGCTAGCACAGATACGCAGTATTTT. Translated, it gives CASSPPMGASTDTQYF.